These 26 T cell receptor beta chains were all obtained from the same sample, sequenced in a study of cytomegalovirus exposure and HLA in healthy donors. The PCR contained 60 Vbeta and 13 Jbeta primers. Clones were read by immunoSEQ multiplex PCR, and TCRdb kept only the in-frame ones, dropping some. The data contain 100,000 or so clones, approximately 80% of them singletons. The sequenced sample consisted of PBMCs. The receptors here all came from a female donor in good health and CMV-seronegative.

DNA for the CDR3: TGTGCCAGCAGCGGGGGGACTAGCGGATTAACAGATACGCAGTATTTT. This codes for CASSGGTSGLTDTQYF. J is TRBJ2-3 and V is TRBV9, with 11 bases aligning to TRBD2. Looked up from germline, CDR1 is SGDLS and CDR2 is YYNGEE. The CDR3 has 16 amino acids. V shed 3 bases, J shed 3 bases, and the junction held 6 bases outside the gene matches. The full variable domain, with the rest looked up from reference TRBV9 and TRBJ2-3, is DSGVTQTPKHLITATGQRVTLRCSPRSGDLSVYWYQQSLDQGLQFLIQYYNGEERAKGNILERFSAQQFPDLHSELNLSSLELGDSALYFCASSGGTSGLTDTQYFGPGTRLTVL.

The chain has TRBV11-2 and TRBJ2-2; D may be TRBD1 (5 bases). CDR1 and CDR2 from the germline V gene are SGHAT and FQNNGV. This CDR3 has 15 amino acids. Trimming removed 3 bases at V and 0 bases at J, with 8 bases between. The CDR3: CASSFQGTNTGELFF. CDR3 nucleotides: TGTGCCAGCAGCTTTCAGGGTACGAACACCGGGGAGCTGTTTTTT.

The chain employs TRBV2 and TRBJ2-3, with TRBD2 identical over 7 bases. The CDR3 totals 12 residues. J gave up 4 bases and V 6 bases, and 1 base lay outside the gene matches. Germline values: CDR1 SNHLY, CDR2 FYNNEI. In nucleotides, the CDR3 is TGTGCCAGCAGAAGCGGGGCAGATACGCAGTATTTT. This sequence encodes CASRSGADTQYF.

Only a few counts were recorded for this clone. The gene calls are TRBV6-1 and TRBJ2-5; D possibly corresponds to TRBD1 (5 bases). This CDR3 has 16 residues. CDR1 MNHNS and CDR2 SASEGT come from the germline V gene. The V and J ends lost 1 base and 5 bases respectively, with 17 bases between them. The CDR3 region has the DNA TGTGCCAGCAGTGAAGTCGACAGCTTAGGCACGGAGACCCAGTACTTC. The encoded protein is CASSEVDSLGTETQYF.

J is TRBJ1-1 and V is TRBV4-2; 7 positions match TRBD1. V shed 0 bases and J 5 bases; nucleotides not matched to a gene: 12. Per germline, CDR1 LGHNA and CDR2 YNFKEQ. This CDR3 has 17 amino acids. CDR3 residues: CASSQEGVGQTGTEAFF. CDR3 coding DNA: TGTGCCAGCAGCCAAGAGGGGGTGGGACAGACGGGGACTGAAGCTTTCTTT.

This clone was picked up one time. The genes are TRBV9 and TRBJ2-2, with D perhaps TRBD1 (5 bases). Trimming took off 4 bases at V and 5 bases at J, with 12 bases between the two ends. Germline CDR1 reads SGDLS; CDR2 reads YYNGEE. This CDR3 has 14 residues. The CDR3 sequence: CASSPLQGTGELFF. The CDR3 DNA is TGTGCCAGCAGCCCCTTGCAGGGAACCGGGGAGCTGTTTTTT.

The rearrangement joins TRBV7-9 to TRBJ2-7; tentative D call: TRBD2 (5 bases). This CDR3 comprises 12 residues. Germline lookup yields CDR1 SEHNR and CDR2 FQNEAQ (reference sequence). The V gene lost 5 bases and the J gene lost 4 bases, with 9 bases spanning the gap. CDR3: CASSGAGYEQYF. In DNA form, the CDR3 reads TGTGCCAGCAGCGGCGCGGGTTACGAGCAGTACTTC.

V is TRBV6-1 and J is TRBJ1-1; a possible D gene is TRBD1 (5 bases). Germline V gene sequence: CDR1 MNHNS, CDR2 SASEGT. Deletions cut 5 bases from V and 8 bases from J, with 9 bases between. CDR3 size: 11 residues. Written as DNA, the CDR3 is TGTGCCAGCAGTTATTACAGGGAAGCTTTCTTT. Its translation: CASSYYREAFF.

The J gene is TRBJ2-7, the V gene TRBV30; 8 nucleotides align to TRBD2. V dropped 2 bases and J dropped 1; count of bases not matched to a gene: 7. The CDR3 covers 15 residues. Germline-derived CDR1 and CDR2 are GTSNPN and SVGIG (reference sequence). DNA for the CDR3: TGTGCCTGGAGTAGCGGGGGCCACGGTTCCTACGAGCAGTACTTC. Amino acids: CAWSSGGHGSYEQYF.

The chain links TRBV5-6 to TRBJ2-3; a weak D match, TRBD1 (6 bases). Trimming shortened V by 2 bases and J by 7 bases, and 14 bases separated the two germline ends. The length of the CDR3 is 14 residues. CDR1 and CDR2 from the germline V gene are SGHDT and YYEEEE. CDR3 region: CASSFGGLGHTQYF. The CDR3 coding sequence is TGTGCCAGCAGCTTTGGGGGCCTAGGTCATACGCAGTATTTT.

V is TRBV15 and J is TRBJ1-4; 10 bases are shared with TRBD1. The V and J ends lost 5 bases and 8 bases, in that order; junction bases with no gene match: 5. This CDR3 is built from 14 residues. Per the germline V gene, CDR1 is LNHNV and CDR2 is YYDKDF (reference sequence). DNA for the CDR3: TGTGCCACCAGCCCGGGACAGGGGAGCGAAAAACTGTTTTTT. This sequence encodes CATSPGQGSEKLFF.

CDR3 region: CASSFISGGQETQYF. In nucleotides, the CDR3 is TGTGCCAGCAGCTTCATCTCAGGGGGCCAAGAGACCCAGTACTTC. The rearrangement uses TRBV5-8 and TRBJ2-5; 7 bases agree with TRBD1. CDR1 and CDR2 from the germline V gene are SGHTS and YDEGEE. The CDR3 contains 15 residues. J gave up 1 base and V 2 bases, and 5 bases lay outside the gene matches.

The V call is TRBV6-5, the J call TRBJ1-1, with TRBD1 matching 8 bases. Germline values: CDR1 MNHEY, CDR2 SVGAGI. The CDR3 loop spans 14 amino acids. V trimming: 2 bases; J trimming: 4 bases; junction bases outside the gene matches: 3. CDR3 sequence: CASSYGQGSTEAFF. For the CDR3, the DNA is TGTGCCAGCAGTTACGGACAGGGTTCCACTGAAGCTTTCTTT.

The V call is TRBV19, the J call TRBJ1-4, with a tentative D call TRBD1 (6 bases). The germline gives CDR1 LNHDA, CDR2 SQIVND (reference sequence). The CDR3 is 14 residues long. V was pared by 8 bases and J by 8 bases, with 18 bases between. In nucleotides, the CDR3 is TGTGCCAGTGAGGACTCAGGGACACCCGAAAAACTGTTTTTT. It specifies CASEDSGTPEKLFF.

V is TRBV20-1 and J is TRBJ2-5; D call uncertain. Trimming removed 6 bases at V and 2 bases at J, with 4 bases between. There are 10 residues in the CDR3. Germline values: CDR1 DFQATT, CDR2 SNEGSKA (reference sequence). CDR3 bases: TGCAGTGCCCTACAAGAGACCCAGTACTTC. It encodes CSALQETQYF.

CDR3 sequence: CAIGLAGVETQYF. DNA of the CDR3: TGTGCCATCGGACTAGCGGGGGTAGAGACCCAGTACTTC. The chain joins TRBV10-3 to TRBJ2-5; 13 nucleotides align to TRBD2. Germline values: CDR1 ENHRY, CDR2 SYGVKD. The CDR3 has 13 amino acids. Trimming removed 8 bases from V and 4 bases from J; junction bases left unmatched: 1.

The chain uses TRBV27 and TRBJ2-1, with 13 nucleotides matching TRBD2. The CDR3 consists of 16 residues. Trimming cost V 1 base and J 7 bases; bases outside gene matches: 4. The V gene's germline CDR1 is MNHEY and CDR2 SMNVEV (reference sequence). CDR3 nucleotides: TGTGCCAGCAGTTTATTGACTAGCGGGGGGTTGAATGAGCAGTTCTTC. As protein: CASSLLTSGGLNEQFF.

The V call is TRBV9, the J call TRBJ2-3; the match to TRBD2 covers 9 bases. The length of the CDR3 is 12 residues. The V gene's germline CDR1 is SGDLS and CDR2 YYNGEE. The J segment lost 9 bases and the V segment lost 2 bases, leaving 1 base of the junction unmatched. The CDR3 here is CASSVSGGTQYF. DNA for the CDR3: TGTGCCAGCAGCGTTAGCGGGGGAACGCAGTATTTT.

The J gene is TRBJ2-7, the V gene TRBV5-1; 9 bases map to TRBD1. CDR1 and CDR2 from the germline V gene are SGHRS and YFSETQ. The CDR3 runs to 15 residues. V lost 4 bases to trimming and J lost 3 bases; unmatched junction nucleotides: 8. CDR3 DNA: TGCGCCAGCAGCCTCCCCCGACAGGGGGGCTACGAGCAGTACTTC. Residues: CASSLPRQGGYEQYF.

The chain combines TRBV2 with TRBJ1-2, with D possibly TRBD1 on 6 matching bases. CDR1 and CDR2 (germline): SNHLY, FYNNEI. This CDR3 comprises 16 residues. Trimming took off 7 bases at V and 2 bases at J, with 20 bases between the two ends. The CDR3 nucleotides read TGTGCCAGCATAATTGGGTCCAGGGGCGTCAACTATGGCTACACCTTC. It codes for CASIIGSRGVNYGYTF.

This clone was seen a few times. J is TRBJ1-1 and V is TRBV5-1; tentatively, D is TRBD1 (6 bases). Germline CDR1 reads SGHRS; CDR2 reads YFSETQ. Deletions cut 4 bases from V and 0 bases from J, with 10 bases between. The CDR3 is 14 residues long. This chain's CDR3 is CASSTGQVNTEAFF. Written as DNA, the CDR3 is TGCGCCAGCAGCACGGGACAAGTGAACACTGAAGCTTTCTTT. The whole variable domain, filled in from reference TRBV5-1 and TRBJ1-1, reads KAGVTQTPRYLIKTRGQQVTLSCSPISGHRSVSWYQQTPGQGLQFLFEYFSETQRNKGNFPGRFSGRQFSNSRSEMNVSTLELGDSALYLCASSTGQVNTEAFFGQGTRLTVV.

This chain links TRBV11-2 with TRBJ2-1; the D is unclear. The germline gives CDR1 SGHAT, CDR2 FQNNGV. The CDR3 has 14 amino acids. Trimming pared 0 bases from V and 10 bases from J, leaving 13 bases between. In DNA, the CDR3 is TGTGCCAGCAGCTTAGAAGACTCCCTCCGGGAGCAGTTCTTC. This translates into CASSLEDSLREQFF.

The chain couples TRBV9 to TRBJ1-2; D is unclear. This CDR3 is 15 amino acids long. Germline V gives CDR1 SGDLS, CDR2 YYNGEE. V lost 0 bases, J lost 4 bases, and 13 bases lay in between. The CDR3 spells CASSVDTQQTYGYTF. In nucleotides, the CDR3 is TGTGCCAGCAGCGTAGACACCCAACAAACCTATGGCTACACCTTC.

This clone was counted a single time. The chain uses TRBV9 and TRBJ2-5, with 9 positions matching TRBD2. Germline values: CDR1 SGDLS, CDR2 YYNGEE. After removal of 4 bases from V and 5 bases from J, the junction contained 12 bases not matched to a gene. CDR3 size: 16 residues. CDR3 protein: CASSQGGVAGVETQYF. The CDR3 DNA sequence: TGTGCCAGCAGCCAGGGGGGTGTAGCGGGGGTGGAGACCCAGTACTTC.

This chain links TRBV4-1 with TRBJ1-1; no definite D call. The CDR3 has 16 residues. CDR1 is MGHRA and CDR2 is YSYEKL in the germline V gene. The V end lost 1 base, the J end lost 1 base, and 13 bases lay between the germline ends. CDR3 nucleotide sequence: TGCGCCAGCAGCCAAGTCGTTTTGCGGGGGAACACTGAAGCTTTCTTT. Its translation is CASSQVVLRGNTEAFF.

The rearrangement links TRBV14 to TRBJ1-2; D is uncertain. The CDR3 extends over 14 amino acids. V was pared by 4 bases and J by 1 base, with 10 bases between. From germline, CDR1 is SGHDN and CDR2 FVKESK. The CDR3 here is CASSPFRGNYGYTF. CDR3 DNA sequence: TGTGCCAGCAGCCCTTTTCGGGGTAACTATGGCTACACCTTC. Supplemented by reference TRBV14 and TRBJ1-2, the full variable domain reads EAGVTQFPSHSVIEKGQTVTLRCDPISGHDNLYWYRRVMGKEIKFLLHFVKESKQDESGMPNNRFLAERTGGTYSTLKVQPAELEDSGVYFCASSPFRGNYGYTFGSGTRLTVV.